This T cell receptor beta chain was found in a study of cytomegalovirus exposure and HLA in healthy donors. Study observations and caveats: A later analysis by the authors found several of the most significant clusters apparently linked to common viral pathogens. Most TCR sequences showed up rarely, but some public TCRs showed up in many donors. One variant, a missense change in DCLRE1C, was linked in a later analysis to TCR beta V- and J-gene trimming.

CDR1 and CDR2 from the germline V gene are SGHVS and FNYEAQ. The CDR3 is 16 residues long. V was clipped by 5 bases and J by 4 bases; unmatched bases: 11. This clone was observed a few times. What it binds is unknown. The PCR had 60 Vbeta and 13 Jbeta primers. Clones were read by immunoSEQ multiplex PCR, and TCRdb kept only the in-frame ones, dropping some. The sample shows 180,000 or so clones, around 76% of them seen only once. This chain uses TRBV7-6 with TRBJ1-3, with TRBD1 matching 7 bases. The specimen sequenced was PBMCs. The receptor's source is a man aged 35 to 55 in good health and CMV-seronegative. The CDR3 sequence: CASSPSPTGTGNTIYF. CDR3 in DNA: TGTGCCAGCAGCCCTAGCCCGACAGGGACGGGAAACACCATATATTTT.